This T cell receptor (beta chain) came from a study of identical twins. The CDR3 spans 14 residues. TCRdb reprocessed the 5' RACE reads with MiXCR, giving one entry per CDR3 protein. This table holds about 220,000 distinct CDR3 sequences, approximately 8.3% found once. These data were likewise used in another study, on yellow fever vaccine responses in identical twins.

This chain links TRBV21-1 with TRBJ2-7. TRBV21-1 is an annotated pseudogene. The origin of this receptor is a woman under 30 in good health. Sequencing was performed on memory (CD45RO+) T cells sorted from blood. DNA of the CDR3: TGTGCCAGCAGCAAAGTGGATAGGTCCGACGAGCAGTACTTC. Its protein is CASSKVDRSDEQYF.